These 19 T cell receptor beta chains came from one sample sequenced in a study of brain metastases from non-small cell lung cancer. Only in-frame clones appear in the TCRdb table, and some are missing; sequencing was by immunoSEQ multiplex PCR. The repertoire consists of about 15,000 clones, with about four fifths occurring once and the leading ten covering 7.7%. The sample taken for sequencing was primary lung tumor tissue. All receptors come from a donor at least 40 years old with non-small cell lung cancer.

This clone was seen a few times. CDR3 nucleotide sequence: TGTGCCAGCAGGATCTCCTCCGCCGCTTTCTTT. Encoded protein: CASRISSAAFF. The chain carries TRBV6-5 and TRBJ1-1, with D unclear. V was cut by 6 bases and J by 11 bases, with 13 bases left in between. Germline CDR1 and CDR2: MNHEY and SVGAGI. The CDR3 totals 11 residues.

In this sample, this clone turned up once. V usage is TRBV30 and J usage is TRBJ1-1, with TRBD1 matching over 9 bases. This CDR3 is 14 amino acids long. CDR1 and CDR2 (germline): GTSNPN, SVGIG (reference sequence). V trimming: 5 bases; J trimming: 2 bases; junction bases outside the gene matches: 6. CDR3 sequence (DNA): TGTGCCTGGGGGGCGGACAGGGGAAACACTGAAGCTTTCTTT. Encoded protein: CAWGADRGNTEAFF.

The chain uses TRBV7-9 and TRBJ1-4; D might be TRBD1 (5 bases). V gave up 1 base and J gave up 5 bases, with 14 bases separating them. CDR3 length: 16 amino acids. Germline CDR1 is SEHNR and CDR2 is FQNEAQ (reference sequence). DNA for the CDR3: TGTGCCAGCAGCTTAGTCGAAGGGGTCCTAAATGAAAAACTGTTTTTT. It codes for CASSLVEGVLNEKLFF.

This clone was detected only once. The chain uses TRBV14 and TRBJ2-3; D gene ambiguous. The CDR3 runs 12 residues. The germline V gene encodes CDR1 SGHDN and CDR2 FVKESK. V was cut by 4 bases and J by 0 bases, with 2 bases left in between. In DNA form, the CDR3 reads TGTGCCAGCAGCCCTAGCACAGATACGCAGTATTTT. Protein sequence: CASSPSTDTQYF.

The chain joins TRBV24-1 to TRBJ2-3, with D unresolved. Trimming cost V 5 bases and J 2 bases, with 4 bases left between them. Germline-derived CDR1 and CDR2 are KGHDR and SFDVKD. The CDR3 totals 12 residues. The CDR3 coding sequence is TGTGCCACCAGTGGGGTCACAGATACGCAGTATTTT. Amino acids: CATSGVTDTQYF.

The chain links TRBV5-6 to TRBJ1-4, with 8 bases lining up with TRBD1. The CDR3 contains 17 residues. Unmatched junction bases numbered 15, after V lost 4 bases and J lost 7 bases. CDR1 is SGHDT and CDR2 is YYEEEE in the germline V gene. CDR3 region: CASSPFRGQGLGEKLFF. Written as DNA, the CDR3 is TGTGCCAGCAGCCCCTTCCGCGGACAGGGACTGGGTGAAAAACTGTTTTTT.

CDR3 sequence: CAIPGPIGQNEQFF. The DNA for the CDR3 is TGTGCCATCCCGGGACCTATAGGCCAAAATGAGCAGTTCTTC. This sequence joins TRBV2 and TRBJ2-1; either TRBD1 or TRBD2 may supply D (5 bases each). Trimming stripped 10 bases from V and 7 bases from J, with 20 bases between. Looked up from germline, CDR1 is SNHLY and CDR2 is FYNNEI. The CDR3 consists of 14 residues.

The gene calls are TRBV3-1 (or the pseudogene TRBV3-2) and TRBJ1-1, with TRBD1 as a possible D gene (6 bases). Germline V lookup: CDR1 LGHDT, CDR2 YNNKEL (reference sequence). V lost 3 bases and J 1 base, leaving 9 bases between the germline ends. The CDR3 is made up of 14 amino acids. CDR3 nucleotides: TGTGCCAGCAGCCAGCCCAGGGGGAACACTGAAGCTTTCTTT. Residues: CASSQPRGNTEAFF.

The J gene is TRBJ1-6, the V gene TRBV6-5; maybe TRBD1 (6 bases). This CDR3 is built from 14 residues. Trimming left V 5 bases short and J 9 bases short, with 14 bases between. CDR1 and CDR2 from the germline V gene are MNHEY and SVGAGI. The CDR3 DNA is TGTGCCAGCAGTCCCCGGGGGCAAGGTTCACCCCTCCACTTT. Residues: CASSPRGQGSPLHF.

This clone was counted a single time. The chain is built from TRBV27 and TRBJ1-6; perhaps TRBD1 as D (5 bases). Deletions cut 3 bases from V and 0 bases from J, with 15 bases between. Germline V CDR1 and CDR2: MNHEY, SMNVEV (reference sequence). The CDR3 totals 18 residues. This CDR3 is CASSFRGPSSSYNSPLHF. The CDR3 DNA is TGTGCCAGCAGTTTTCGGGGACCCTCGAGCTCCTATAATTCACCCCTCCACTTT.

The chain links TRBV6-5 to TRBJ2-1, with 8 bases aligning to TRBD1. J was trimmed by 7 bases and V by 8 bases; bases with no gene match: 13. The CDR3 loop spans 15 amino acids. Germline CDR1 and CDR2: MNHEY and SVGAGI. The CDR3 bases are TGTGCCAGCTCGTACTCAGGGGGCCAAAGGAATGAGCAGTTCTTC. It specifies CASSYSGGQRNEQFF.

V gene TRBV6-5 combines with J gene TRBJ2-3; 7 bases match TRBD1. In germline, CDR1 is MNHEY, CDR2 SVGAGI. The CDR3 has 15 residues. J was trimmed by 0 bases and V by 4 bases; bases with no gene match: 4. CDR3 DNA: TGTGCCAGCAGTTTGGGACAGACTAGCACAGATACGCAGTATTTT. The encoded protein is CASSLGQTSTDTQYF.

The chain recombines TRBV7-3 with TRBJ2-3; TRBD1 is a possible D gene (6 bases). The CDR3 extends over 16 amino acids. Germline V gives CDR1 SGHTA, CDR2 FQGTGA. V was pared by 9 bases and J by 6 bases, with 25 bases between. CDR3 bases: TGTGCCAGAAGATTCGATTTACAGGGTTTAAAGGATACGCAGTATTTT. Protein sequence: CARRFDLQGLKDTQYF.

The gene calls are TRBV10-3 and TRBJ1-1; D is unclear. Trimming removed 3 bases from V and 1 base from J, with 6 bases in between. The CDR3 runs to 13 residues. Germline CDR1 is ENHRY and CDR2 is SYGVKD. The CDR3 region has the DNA TGTGCCATCAGTGAAAGAGAGAACACTGAAGCTTTCTTT. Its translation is CAISERENTEAFF.

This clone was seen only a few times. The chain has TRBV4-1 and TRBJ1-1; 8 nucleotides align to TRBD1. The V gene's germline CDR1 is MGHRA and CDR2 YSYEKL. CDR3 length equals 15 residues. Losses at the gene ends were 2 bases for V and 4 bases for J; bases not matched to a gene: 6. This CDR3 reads CASSQPQGGGTEAFF. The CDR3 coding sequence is TGCGCCAGCAGCCAACCACAGGGGGGGGGCACTGAAGCTTTCTTT.

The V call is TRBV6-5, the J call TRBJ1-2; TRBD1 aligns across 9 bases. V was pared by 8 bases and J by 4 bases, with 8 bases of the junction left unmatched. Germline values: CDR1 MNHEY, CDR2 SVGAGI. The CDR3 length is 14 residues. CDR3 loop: CASLRDRAVYGYTF. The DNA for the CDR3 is TGTGCCAGCCTCCGGGACAGGGCGGTCTATGGCTACACCTTC.

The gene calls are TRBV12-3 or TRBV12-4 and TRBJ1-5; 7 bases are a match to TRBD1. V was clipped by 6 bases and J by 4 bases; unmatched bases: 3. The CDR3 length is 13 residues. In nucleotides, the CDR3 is TGTGCCAGCAGCCCGGACAGGAATCAGCCCCAGCATTTT. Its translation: CASSPDRNQPQHF.

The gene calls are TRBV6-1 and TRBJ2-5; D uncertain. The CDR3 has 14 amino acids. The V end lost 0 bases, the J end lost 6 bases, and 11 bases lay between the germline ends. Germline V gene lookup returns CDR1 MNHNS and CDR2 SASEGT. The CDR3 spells CASSEATGWKTQYF. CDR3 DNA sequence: TGTGCCAGCAGTGAAGCGACCGGTTGGAAGACCCAGTACTTC.

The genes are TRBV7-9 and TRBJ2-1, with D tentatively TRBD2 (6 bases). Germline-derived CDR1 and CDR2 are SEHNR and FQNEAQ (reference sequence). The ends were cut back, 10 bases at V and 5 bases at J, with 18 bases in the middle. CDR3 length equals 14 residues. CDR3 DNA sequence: TGTGCCAACCCGGGGTCCGGAGGGAACAATGAGCAGTTCTTC. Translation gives CANPGSGGNNEQFF.